Included here is one T cell receptor beta chain sequence, with context. Profiling relied on immunoSEQ multiplex PCR, and the TCRdb table lists in-frame clones only, not all of them. The sample includes 150,000 to 170,000 clones, about 86% of them seen just once. These data belong to a study of cytomegalovirus exposure and HLA in healthy donors. V was clipped by 1 base and J by 8 bases, with 9 bases between them. This CDR3 is built from 13 residues. From germline, CDR1 is SGDLS and CDR2 YYNGEE. Sample: PBMCs. The receptor comes from a human donor in good health. The chain links TRBV9 to TRBJ1-4; the D is unclear. Written as DNA, the CDR3 is TGTGCCAGCAGCGTACGAACGGGGGAAAAACTGTTTTTT. It yields the protein CASSVRTGEKLFF.